This T cell receptor beta chain came from a study of blood T cell repertoires in COVID-19. Study summary: Sites in the United States, Italy and Spain provided acute and convalescent COVID-19 samples. Sources were T cells, B-cell-depleted T cells, or PBMCs; the material itself was cDNA or gDNA.

This clone occurred a few times. Per the original methods: Cell counts per sample came from amplifying reference gene primers. Here immunoSEQ multiplex PCR was the method, and the copy in TCRdb shows in-frame clones only, minus some. V and J calls and clone size are given by that table; D and trimming were obtained from the DNA. This sample has about 100,000 clones; approximately 90% occur once, and the top ten carry roughly 2.1%. V shed 0 bases and J 4 bases; nucleotides not matched to a gene: 4. Germline V gene lookup returns CDR1 SGHVS and CDR2 FQNEAQ. The CDR3 extends over 16 amino acids. This TCR derives from a middle-aged man with active COVID-19. The chain uses TRBV7-8 and TRBJ1-1, with TRBD1 matching 11 bases. The specimen sequenced was peripheral blood. The CDR3 DNA is TGTGCCAGCAGCTTAGCGCGGGGACAGGGGGGCACTGAAGCTTTCTTT. Translation gives CASSLARGQGGTEAFF. The complete variable domain, with remaining parts taken from reference TRBV7-8 and TRBJ1-1, reads GAGVSQSPRYKVAKRGQDVALRCDPISGHVSLFWYQQALGQGPEFLTYFQNEAQLDKSGLPSDRFFAERPEGSVSTLKIQRTQQEDSAVYLCASSLARGQGGTEAFFGQGTRLTVV.